These T cell receptor beta chains were read from a single sample in a study of TIL therapy for anti-PD-1-resistant metastatic lung cancer. The table came from immunoSEQ multiplex PCR; TCRdb's copy has only in-frame clones and leaves some out. The table records under 100,000 clones, 65% of them present only once. This specimen was tumor tissue, taken at baseline. These receptor sequences come from a person aged 25 to 85 with non-small cell lung cancer. The CDR3 runs from the conserved cysteine through the conserved F or W. The D gene is left open where the match is weak. A clone size is listed for some rows: how often the clone was seen (once, few, many), or a class if it is expanded.

D	V	size	J	CDR3	DNA
TRBD1	TRBV7-6	-	TRBJ2-5	CASSLGQSYQETQYF	TGTGCCAGCAGCCTGGGACAGTCGTACCAAGAGACCCAGTACTTC
TRBD2	TRBV9	-	TRBJ2-2	CASSVLAGGRNTGELFF	TGTGCCAGCAGCGTTTTAGCGGGGGGAAGAAACACCGGGGAGCTGTTTTTT
-	TRBV7-6	few	TRBJ1-3	CASSLDRSSGNTIYF	TGTGCCAGCAGCTTAGATAGAAGCTCTGGAAACACCATATATTTT
TRBD2	TRBV5-4	-	TRBJ2-3	CASSLGGRGTDTQYF	TGTGCCAGCAGCTTGGGCGGGAGGGGCACAGATACGCAGTATTTT
-	TRBV7-2	-	TRBJ2-3	CASSLATVTQYF	TGTGCCAGCAGCTTAGCTACTGTTACGCAGTATTTT
-	TRBV6-6	-	TRBJ1-3	CASGLGAGNTIYF	TGTGCCAGCGGCTTAGGGGCTGGAAACACCATATATTTT
TRBD2	TRBV6-6	-	TRBJ2-1	CASSRPGLAGGGSWNEQFF	TGTGCCAGCAGTCGCCCGGGACTAGCGGGAGGGGGCTCTTGGAATGAGCAGTTCTTC
-	TRBV6-5	-	TRBJ1-2	CASNLDTNYGYTF	TGTGCCAGCAACCTGGACACTAACTATGGCTACACCTTC
TRBD1	TRBV10-3	-	TRBJ1-4	CAISRDRGEKLFF	TGTGCCATCAGCCGGGACAGGGGTGAAAAACTGTTTTTT
-	TRBV7-8	many	TRBJ1-1	CASSPLQGTEAFF	TGTGCCAGCAGCCCCTTACAAGGCACTGAAGCTTTCTTT
TRBD2	TRBV7-9	-	TRBJ2-1	CASSPGLVQFF	TGTGCCAGCAGCCCCGGACTAGTACAGTTCTTC
-	TRBV9	once	TRBJ2-3	CASNQGSGTDTQYF	TGTGCCAGCAACCAGGGGTCTGGCACAGATACGCAGTATTTT
-	TRBV4-3	-	TRBJ1-1	CASSQGPWVLNTEAFF	TGCGCCAGCAGCCAAGGGCCTTGGGTCTTGAACACTGAAGCTTTCTTT
-	TRBV6-2/TRBV6-3	-	TRBJ1-4	CASSYWTDEKLFF	TGTGCCAGCAGTTATTGGACGGATGAAAAACTGTTTTTT
-	TRBV29-1	few	TRBJ1-1	CSVAGGVRNTEAFF	TGCAGCGTTGCGGGGGGCGTACGGAACACTGAAGCTTTCTTT
-	TRBV28	-	TRBJ1-1	CASNTIRRNMNTEAFF	TGTGCCAGCAACACAATAAGACGGAACATGAACACTGAAGCTTTCTTT
-	TRBV3-1/TRBV3-2	-	TRBJ1-6	CASSSWMGDISYNSPLHF	TGTGCCAGCAGCAGCTGGATGGGAGATATCTCCTATAATTCACCCCTCCACTTT
TRBD2	TRBV7-7	-	TRBJ2-1	CASSLTAGGSYNEQFF	TGTGCTAGCAGCTTGACGGCGGGGGGTTCCTACAATGAGCAGTTCTTC
TRBD1	TRBV7-2	-	TRBJ1-3	CASSPRTGGVGNTIYF	TGTGCCAGCAGCCCCCGGACAGGGGGCGTTGGAAACACCATATATTTT
TRBD2	TRBV7-9	-	TRBJ2-2	CASSSRTSGRTGELFF	TGTGCCAGCAGCTCGAGGACTAGCGGTCGGACCGGGGAGCTGTTTTTT
TRBD1	TRBV28	-	TRBJ1-2	CASSPPDRNGYTF	TGTGCCAGCAGTCCACCGGACAGGAATGGCTACACCTTC
TRBD1	TRBV28	-	TRBJ1-5	CASLNPGQVSLDSNQPQHF	TGTGCCAGCCTGAATCCGGGACAGGTCAGCCTTGATAGCAATCAGCCCCAGCATTTT
-	TRBV27	once	TRBJ1-4	CASGMQGGSEKLFF	TGTGCCAGCGGTATGCAGGGAGGTAGCGAAAAACTGTTTTTT
-	TRBV10-1	-	TRBJ1-1	CASSESLGENTEAFF	TGCGCCAGCAGTGAGTCTCTTGGAGAGAACACTGAAGCTTTCTTT